This is a list of T cell receptor beta chains from one sample in a study of T cells after posttransplantation cyclophosphamide. Profiling relied on immunoSEQ multiplex PCR, and the TCRdb table lists in-frame clones only, not all of them. Of tens of thousands of clones listed, roughly 70% are singletons. Sequenced sample: memory CD4+ T cells sorted from PBMCs. The receptors were gathered from an older woman in good health, CMV-negative, and a related stem cell transplant donor. CDR3s leave out the opening cysteine and the closing phenylalanine or tryptophan.

j_gene | v_gene | CDR3aa
TRBJ1-2 | TRBV4-3 | ASSQDRGIRGYT
TRBJ2-7 | TRBV27 | ASRAGDSYEQY
NA | TRBV7-3 | ASSLTGTENYEQY
TRBJ1-1 | TRBV6-6 | ASSLGQGRSTEAF
TRBJ1-5 | TRBV4-1 | ASSQKSSNQPQH
TRBJ2-5 | TRBV5-6 | ASSNFASGSFQQY
TRBJ2-1 | TRBV7-3 | ASSLTGDRGHNEQF
TRBJ1-2 | TRBV2 | ASSEMGAVPGYT
TRBJ1-5 | TRBV28 | ASGGDSNQPQH
TRBJ1-1 | TRBV6-6 | ASSYQNTEAF
TRBJ2-7 | TRBV28 | ASSWADHSYEQY
TRBJ2-2 | TRBV5-1 | ASSGRSSGSTGELF
TRBJ2-7 | TRBV18 | ASSSGFEQY
TRBJ1-4 | TRBV6-5 | ASSYGGPHEKLF
TRBJ1-1 | TRBV27 | ASNRQGPNTEAF
TRBJ2-5 | TRBV7-9 | ASSGQGLETQY
TRBJ1-2 | TRBV4-1 | ASSSLGQGNSGYT
TRBJ1-1 | TRBV6-5 | ASSYSSTGNTEAF
TRBJ1-5 | TRBV28 | ASSSKGNQPQH
TRBJ2-7 | TRBV7-9 | ASSLNPGTGVGYEQY
TRBJ2-3 | TRBV4-3 | ASSQDQRVTDTQY
TRBJ2-7 | TRBV18 | ASSPWSSGVSYEQY
TRBJ2-3 | TRBV27 | ASSRTSGKGTDTQY
TRBJ1-1 | TRBV28 | ASRSQGALNTEAF
TRBJ2-3 | TRBV15 | ATSRWTASADTQY
TRBJ2-3 | TRBV25-1 | ASSYSGSRVGDTQY
TRBJ1-2 | TRBV2 | ASSDVRVRGNYGYT
TRBJ1-4 | TRBV28 | ASRPGGATNEKLF
NA | TRBV7-2 | ASSVQRTEQY
TRBJ2-7 | TRBV27 | ASSSPGLAGGRTYEQY
TRBJ2-7 | TRBV5-5 | ASSLRRVSYEQY
TRBJ2-7 | TRBV10-1 | ASSELTSTGQY
TRBJ2-7 | TRBV7-2 | ASSSAYEQY
TRBJ1-4 | TRBV27 | ASSLIYDRGREKLF
TRBJ2-7 | TRBV6-5 | ASKGLAGEYEQY
TRBJ2-3 | TRBV4-3 | ASSLEAGPRTDTQY
TRBJ2-2 | TRBV6-1 | ASKAGGHYTGELF
TRBJ2-5 | TRBV28 | ASSSGQGRETQY
TRBJ2-2 | TRBV19 | ASSIGRDSGELF
TRBJ2-2 | TRBV6-1 | ASTRDTAATGELF
TRBJ1-2 | TRBV6-1 | ASTDHPQRGYT
TRBJ1-6 | TRBV19 | ASNTPGKSPLH
TRBJ2-1 | TRBV27 | ASSTTSGEQF
TRBJ1-1 | TRBV2 | ASSALHWGGIPEAF
TRBJ2-7 | TRBV25-1 | ASTAGAPYEQY
TRBJ1-1 | TRBV2 | ASRLHEMNTEAF
TRBJ2-7 | TRBV7-3 | ASSPRGGSSYEQY
TRBJ2-1 | TRBV10-2 | ASKSGRGVDNEQF
TRBJ2-3 | TRBV4-1 | ASSRSGTSGTDTQY
TRBJ2-2 | TRBV7-8 | ASSLFGGQNTGELF
TRBJ1-1 | TRBV7-3 | ASSLNRGLLGNTEAF